A selection of T cell receptor beta chains follows, all from one sample in a study of blood T cell repertoires in COVID-19. The data were produced by immunoSEQ multiplex PCR, yet TCRdb's version contains in-frame clones alone and is incomplete. The sample lists approximately 440,000 clones, about 92% occurring once. The sample was PBMCs or T cells enriched from blood (not recorded which). These receptors originate from a man aged 18 to 35 who had recovered from COVID-19. CDR3s include the opening cysteine and the closing phenylalanine or tryptophan. D genes are given only for firm matches. Size is stated for part of the rows, as once, few or many counts, or as a class when the clone is expanded.

few,TRBJ1-1,TRBV5-5,NA,TGTGCCAGCAGCATATCCCCGACAGTAACTGAAGCTTTCTTT,CASSISPTVTEAFF
NA,TRBJ1-6,TRBV27,TRBD1,TGTGCCAGCAGTTTGGGGACAGGGTTAGGCTCACCCCTCCACTTT,CASSLGTGLGSPLHF
NA,TRBJ2-5,TRBV5-1,NA,TGCGCCAGCAGCGGGGCCGGCCCCGGTTACGAGACCCAGTACTTC,CASSGAGPGYETQYF
NA,TRBJ1-2,TRBV27,NA,TGTGCCAGCAGTTTTGAGGGCGGCTATGGCTACACCTTC,CASSFEGGYGYTF
NA,TRBJ1-2,TRBV14,NA,TGTGCCAGCAGCCTCTTTCCAGGTGGTGGCTACACCTTC,CASSLFPGGGYTF
NA,TRBJ2-1,TRBV19,TRBD1,TGTGCCAGTAGTATAGTGACAGGGACAATTTCCTACAATGAGCAGTTCTTC,CASSIVTGTISYNEQFF
NA,TRBJ1-3,TRBV2,NA,TGTGCCAGCGAGGGCGGGGGATTAGGTGGAAACACCATATATTTT,CASEGGGLGGNTIYF
NA,TRBJ2-1,TRBV7-3,TRBD1,TGTGCCAGCAGCTTAACGGCTGACAGGGCTGAGCAGTTCTTC,CASSLTADRAEQFF
NA,TRBJ2-7,TRBV27,NA,TGTGCCAGCAGTGCACTCGGACTTTTCAGTCCCTACGAGCAGTACTTC,CASSALGLFSPYEQYF
NA,TRBJ1-1,TRBV27,TRBD1,TGTGCCAGCAGTGCCCGGACAGGCCGGAACACTGAAGCTTTCTTT,CASSARTGRNTEAFF
NA,TRBJ1-5,TRBV4-1,NA,TGCGCCAGCAGCCCGGCGACGGGGGGCCAGCCCCAGCATTTT,CASSPATGGQPQHF
NA,TRBJ1-2,TRBV11-2,TRBD1,TGTGCCAGCAGCTTGCACAGGGGTTATTACTATGGCTACACCTTC,CASSLHRGYYYGYTF
NA,TRBJ1-3,TRBV5-6,NA,TGTGCCAGCAGCTTTAACAGCGGAAACACCATATATTTT,CASSFNSGNTIYF
NA,TRBJ1-4,TRBV11-2,NA,TGTGCCAGCAGCAAACTGGTCAGGGGAACAACTAATGAAAAACTGTTTTTT,CASSKLVRGTTNEKLFF
NA,TRBJ2-7,TRBV20-1,NA,TGCAGTGCTAGTGGGCTTAGGGGCGAGCAGTACTTC,CSASGLRGEQYF
few,TRBJ1-2,TRBV28,NA,TGTGCCAGCAGTTTCGGACACGCCTATGGCTACACCTTC,CASSFGHAYGYTF
NA,TRBJ1-3,TRBV19,NA,TGTGCCAGTAGTATCAGAGGGTCGAGGGACTCTGGAAACACCATATATTTT,CASSIRGSRDSGNTIYF
NA,TRBJ2-1,TRBV27,TRBD2,TGTGCCAGCAGTTTTCTAGCGGGGGGGCTTCGTGAGCAGTTCTTC,CASSFLAGGLREQFF
NA,TRBJ1-2,TRBV7-9,TRBD1,TGTGCCAGCAGCGGGACAGGGGAAAAATATAACTATGGCTACACCTTC,CASSGTGEKYNYGYTF
few,TRBJ1-5,TRBV30,TRBD1,TGTGCCTGGATGGGCAGGGGGGTTAAGGGCAATCAGCCCCAGCATTTT,CAWMGRGVKGNQPQHF
NA,TRBJ1-1,TRBV27,TRBD1,TGTGCCAGCAGTTTAAGGACAGGGGCCTATATCCCTCTGCCGAACACTGAAGCTTTCTTT,CASSLRTGAYIPLPNTEAFF
NA,TRBJ1-1,TRBV19,NA,TGTGCCAGTAGTATTGCAGGCGTCCGAATGAACACTGAAGCTTTCTTT,CASSIAGVRMNTEAFF
NA,TRBJ1-3,TRBV3-1/TRBV3-2,NA,TGTGCCAGCAGCCAAGGAAGGCGTTTGTCTGCGGACACCATATATTTT,CASSQGRRLSADTIYF
NA,TRBJ2-7,TRBV5-1,NA,TGCGCCAGCAGCTTGGAAGGCGGGCCGATCTACGAGCAGTACTTC,CASSLEGGPIYEQYF
NA,TRBJ1-1,TRBV5-1,NA,TGCGCCAGCAGTTGGCAGGGCCCTGAAGCTTTCTTT,CASSWQGPEAFF
NA,TRBJ1-2,TRBV18,TRBD1,TGTGCCAGCTCACCCGGACAGGGGATGGGGGGCTACACCTTC,CASSPGQGMGGYTF
NA,TRBJ2-1,TRBV2,TRBD2,TGTGCCAGCAGAGTTCGGACTAGCGGTTACAATGAGCAGTTCTTC,CASRVRTSGYNEQFF
few,TRBJ1-2,TRBV30,NA,TGTGCCTGGAGTTTAACTCGTACAAGGAGTGGCTACACCTTC,CAWSLTRTRSGYTF
NA,TRBJ2-1,TRBV6-5,TRBD2,TGTGCCAGCAGTCCTCCGGGGACTAGATCCAATGAGCAGTTCTTC,CASSPPGTRSNEQFF
NA,TRBJ1-6,TRBV10-1,NA,TGCGCCAGCAGAGAGACAGGAGAGCCACCCCTCCACTTT,CASRETGEPPLHF
NA,TRBJ1-5,TRBV18,NA,TGTGCCAGCTCACTGGGAGGACAGCCCCAGCATTTT,CASSLGGQPQHF